At least ten counts were recorded for the clone carrying this TCR beta chain. Sample time point: patch test 1, 2 weeks after DPC sensitization. Treatment here: therapeutic diphenylcyclopropenone sensitization with weekly scalp DPC. Researchers sampled blood before each patch test went on. From the RACE reads, TCRdb called clonotypes with MiXCR, one entry per CDR3 protein. The sample lists about 360,000 distinct CDR3 sequences; 4.8% were seen once. The sample originates from a study of human T cells and chemical hapten exposure. Study context: Enrolled patients were predominantly female and had alopecia areata, totalis or universalis.

CDR3 length equals 18 residues. The germline CDR1 and CDR2 sequences are SNHLY and FYNNEI. Trimming at V came to 1 base and at J to 3 bases, leaving 5 bases not matched to a gene. The receptor comes from a woman in her forties or fifties with alopecia areata. Some clones in this sample may be carry-over from other donors' samples. The sample consisted of whole blood, taken in connection with sensitization to the hapten diphenylcyclopropenone (DPC). The chain combines TRBV2 with TRBJ2-5, with TRBD2 matching 16 bases. The CDR3 region is CASSEVGTSGGVEETQYF. CDR3 nucleotide sequence: TGTGCCAGCAGTGAAGTGGGGACTAGCGGGGGGGTCGAAGAGACCCAGTACTTC.